Below, 10 T cell receptor beta chains from the same sample are listed, as sequenced in a study of cytomegalovirus exposure and HLA in healthy donors. Profiling relied on immunoSEQ multiplex PCR, and the TCRdb table lists in-frame clones only, not all of them. The sample holds 100,000 to 150,000 clones; 89% are singletons and the top ten take around 1.1%. Sequenced material: PBMCs. The receptors here all came from a young woman in good health and CMV-seronegative.

As concerns this clone: The junction departs from the called germline gene at one end, perhaps through a read error. The V and J genes are TRBV28 and TRBJ1-6; D remains unclear. Per germline, CDR1 MDHEN and CDR2 SYDVKM. CDR3 length: 13 residues. Here the CDR3 reads CASRYIHNSPPHF. The CDR3 DNA reads TGTGCCAGCAGGTACATACATAATTCACCCCCCCACTTT.

This clone has only one observation. V is TRBV4-1 and J is TRBJ2-6; TRBD1 might be the D (5 bases). V was cut by 0 bases and J by 0 bases, with 9 bases left in between. Germline V gene data show CDR1 as MGHRA and CDR2 as YSYEKL. The CDR3 totals 17 residues. In DNA form, the CDR3 reads TGCGCCAGCAGCCAAGATCCAGGGCCCTCTGGGGCCAACGTCCTGACTTTC. It specifies CASSQDPGPSGANVLTF.

The rearrangement uses TRBV29-1 and TRBJ2-1; 10 nucleotides align to TRBD2. The CDR3 extends over 13 amino acids. Germline V CDR1 and CDR2: SQVTM, ANQGSEA. V gave up 7 bases and J gave up 9 bases; unmatched junction bases: 9. The CDR3 region is CSDLWLAGVEQFF. CDR3 sequence (DNA): TGCAGCGATTTATGGCTAGCGGGAGTTGAGCAGTTCTTC.

The gene calls are TRBV5-4 and TRBJ1-4, with 7 bases identical to TRBD1. V was clipped by 1 base and J by 8 bases; unmatched bases: 5. The germline V gene encodes CDR1 SGHNT and CDR2 YYREEE (reference sequence). This CDR3 region has 14 residues. CDR3 coding DNA: TGTGCCAGCAGCTTGAGCCAGACAGGGGAAAAACTGTTTTTT. The encoded protein is CASSLSQTGEKLFF.

V usage is TRBV2 and J usage is TRBJ2-2; TRBD2 matches at 10 bases. Germline V gene data show CDR1 as SNHLY and CDR2 as FYNNEI. Trimming removed 7 bases from V and 4 bases from J; junction bases left unmatched: 6. The CDR3 extends over 15 amino acids. The CDR3 loop reads CASTSSGSGTGELFF. DNA for the CDR3: TGTGCCAGCACTTCTAGCGGGAGCGGCACCGGGGAGCTGTTTTTT. Variable domain in full (rest from reference TRBV2 and TRBJ2-2): EPEVTQTPSHQVTQMGQEVILRCVPISNHLYFYWYRQILGQKVEFLVSFYNNEISEKSEIFDDQFSVERPDGSNFTLKIRSTKLEDSAMYFCASTSSGSGTGELFFGEGSRLTVL.

This chain joins TRBV19 and TRBJ2-4, with a possible D match to TRBD2 (5 bases). The CDR3 is made up of 16 amino acids. Germline CDR1 reads LNHDA; CDR2 reads SQIVND (reference sequence). V lost 5 bases to trimming and J lost 0 bases, with 14 bases between them. The chain's CDR3 is CASSPTTGLAKNIQYF. CDR3 bases: TGTGCCAGTAGTCCCACGACGGGGTTAGCCAAAAACATTCAGTACTTC.

This chain connects TRBV7-9 to TRBJ1-2, with 7 bases matching TRBD1. J lost 4 bases, V lost 5 bases, and 16 bases had no gene match. The CDR3 spans 17 residues. Germline V CDR1 and CDR2: SEHNR, FQNEAQ (reference sequence). The CDR3 sequence: CASSMRGTGTEFYGYTF. For the CDR3, the DNA is TGTGCCAGCAGCATGAGGGGGACCGGGACAGAGTTCTATGGCTACACCTTC.

The J gene is TRBJ1-5, the V gene TRBV4-2; 10 bases align to TRBD1. The CDR3 length is 18 residues. J lost 3 bases, V lost 0 bases, and 8 bases had no gene match. The germline V gene encodes CDR1 LGHNA and CDR2 YNFKEQ. CDR3 bases: TGTGCCAGCAGCCAAGATATGGGGACAGGGGCCTACAATCAGCCCCAGCATTTT. Translating it yields CASSQDMGTGAYNQPQHF.

The V gene is TRBV19, the J gene TRBJ2-7, with D unclear. This CDR3 spans 14 amino acids. Germline CDR1 is LNHDA and CDR2 is SQIVND (reference sequence). Trimming took 5 bases from V and 8 from J, leaving 19 bases between them. The CDR3 reads CASSYAESPTKQYF. CDR3 DNA sequence: TGTGCCAGTAGTTACGCGGAGTCTCCTACGAAGCAGTACTTC. Using reference TRBV19 and TRBJ2-7 for the parts outside the CDR3, the full variable domain is DGGITQSPKYLFRKEGQNVTLSCEQNLNHDAMYWYRQDPGQGLRLIYYSQIVNDFQKGDIAEGYSVSREKKESFPLTVTSAQKNPTAFYLCASSYAESPTKQYFGPGTRLTVT.

V is TRBV5-6 and J is TRBJ1-2; 10 bases match TRBD1. Trimming removed 4 bases from V and 7 bases from J; junction bases left unmatched: 13. The CDR3 length is 16 residues. Germline V gene lookup returns CDR1 SGHDT and CDR2 YYEEEE. Written as DNA, the CDR3 is TGTGCCAGCAGCCCCGCGACAGGGGGCTGGTTGAGTGGCTACACCTTC. Amino acid sequence: CASSPATGGWLSGYTF. The whole variable domain, filled in from reference TRBV5-6 and TRBJ1-2, reads DAGVTQSPTHLIKTRGQQVTLRCSPKSGHDTVSWYQQALGQGPQFIFQYYEEEERQRGNFPDRFSGHQFPNYSSELNVNALLLGDSALYLCASSPATGGWLSGYTFGSGTRLTVV.